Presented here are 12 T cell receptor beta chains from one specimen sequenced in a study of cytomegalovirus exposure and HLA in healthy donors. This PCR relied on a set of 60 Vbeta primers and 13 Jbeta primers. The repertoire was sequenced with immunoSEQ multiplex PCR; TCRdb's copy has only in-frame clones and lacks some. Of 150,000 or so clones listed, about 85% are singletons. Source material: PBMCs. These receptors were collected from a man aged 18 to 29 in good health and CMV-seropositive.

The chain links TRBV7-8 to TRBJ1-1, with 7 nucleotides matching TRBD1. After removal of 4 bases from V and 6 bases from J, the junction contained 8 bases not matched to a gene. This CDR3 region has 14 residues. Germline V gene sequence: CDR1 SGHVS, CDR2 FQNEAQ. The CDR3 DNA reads TGTGCCAGCAGCTACCAGGGGGGATTGGCTGAAGCTTTCTTT. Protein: CASSYQGGLAEAFF.

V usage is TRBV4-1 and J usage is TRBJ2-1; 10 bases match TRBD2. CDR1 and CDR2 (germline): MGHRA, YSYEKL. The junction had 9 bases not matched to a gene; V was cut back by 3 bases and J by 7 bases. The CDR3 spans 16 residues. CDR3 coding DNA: TGCGCCAGCAGCCAGATCAGCGGGGGGGGAAAAAATGAGCAGTTCTTC. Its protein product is CASSQISGGGKNEQFF.

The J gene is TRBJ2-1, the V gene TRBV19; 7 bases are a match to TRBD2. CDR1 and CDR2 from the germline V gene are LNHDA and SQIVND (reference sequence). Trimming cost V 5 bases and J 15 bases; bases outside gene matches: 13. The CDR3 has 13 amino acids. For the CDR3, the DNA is TGTGCCAGTAGTTTTAAAGGACTAGTTTTTTTGTTCTTC. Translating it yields CASSFKGLVFLFF.

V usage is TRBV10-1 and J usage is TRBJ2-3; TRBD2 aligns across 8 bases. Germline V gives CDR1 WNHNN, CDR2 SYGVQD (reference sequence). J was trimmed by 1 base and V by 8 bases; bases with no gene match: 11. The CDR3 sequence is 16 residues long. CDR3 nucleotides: TGCGCCAGCCCGGGGCGGGGGGCCGCGGGCACAGATACGCAGTATTTT. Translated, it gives CASPGRGAAGTDTQYF.

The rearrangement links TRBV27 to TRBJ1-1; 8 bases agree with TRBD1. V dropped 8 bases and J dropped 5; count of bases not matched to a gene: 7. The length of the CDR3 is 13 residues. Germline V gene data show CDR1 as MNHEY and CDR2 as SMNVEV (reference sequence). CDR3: CASGRTGRTEAFF. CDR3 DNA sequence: TGTGCCAGCGGGAGGACAGGGCGGACTGAAGCTTTCTTT.

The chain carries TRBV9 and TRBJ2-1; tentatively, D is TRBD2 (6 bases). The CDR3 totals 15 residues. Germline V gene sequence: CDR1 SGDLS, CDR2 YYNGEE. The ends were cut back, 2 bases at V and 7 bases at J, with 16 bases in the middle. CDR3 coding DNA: TGTGCCAGCAGCGTCTGGGGGGACCCAATGAATGAGCAGTTCTTC. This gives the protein CASSVWGDPMNEQFF.

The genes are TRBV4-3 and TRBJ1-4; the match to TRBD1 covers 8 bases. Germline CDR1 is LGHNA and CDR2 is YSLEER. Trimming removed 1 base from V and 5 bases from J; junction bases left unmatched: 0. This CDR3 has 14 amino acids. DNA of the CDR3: TGCGCCAGCAGCCAAGGACAGGGGAATGAAAAACTGTTTTTT. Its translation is CASSQGQGNEKLFF.

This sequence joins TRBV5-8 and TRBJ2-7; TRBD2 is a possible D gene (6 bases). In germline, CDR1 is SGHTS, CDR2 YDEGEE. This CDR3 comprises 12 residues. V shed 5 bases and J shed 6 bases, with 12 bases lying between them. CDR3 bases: TGTGCCAGCAGGTTCCGGGGGTTCGAGCAGTACTTC. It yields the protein CASRFRGFEQYF.

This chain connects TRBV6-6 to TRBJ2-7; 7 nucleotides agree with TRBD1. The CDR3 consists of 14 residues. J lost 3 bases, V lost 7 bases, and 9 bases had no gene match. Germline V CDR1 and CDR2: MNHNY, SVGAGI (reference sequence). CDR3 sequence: CASTLGTANYEQYF. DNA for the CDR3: TGTGCCAGCACCCTCGGGACAGCGAACTACGAGCAGTACTTC.

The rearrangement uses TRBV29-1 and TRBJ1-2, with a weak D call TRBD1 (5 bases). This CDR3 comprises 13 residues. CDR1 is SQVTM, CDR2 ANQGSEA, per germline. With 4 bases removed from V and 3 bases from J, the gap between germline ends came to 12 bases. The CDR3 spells CSVAWTGDYGYTF. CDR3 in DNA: TGCAGCGTTGCATGGACGGGGGACTATGGCTACACCTTC.

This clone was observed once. CDR3 DNA: TGTGCCAGCAGCTTAGTACAGGGAGACAACTACGAGCAGTACTTC. Its protein product is CASSLVQGDNYEQYF. The V gene is TRBV7-8, the J gene TRBJ2-7, with D maybe TRBD1 (6 bases). CDR1 is SGHVS and CDR2 is FQNEAQ in the germline V gene. This CDR3 has 15 amino acids. V lost 1 base and J 3 bases, leaving 13 bases between the germline ends.

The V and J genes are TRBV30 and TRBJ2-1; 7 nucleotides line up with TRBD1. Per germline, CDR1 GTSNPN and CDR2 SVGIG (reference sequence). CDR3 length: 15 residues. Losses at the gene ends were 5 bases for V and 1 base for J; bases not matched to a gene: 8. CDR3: CAWETGIGSYNEQFF. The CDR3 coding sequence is TGTGCCTGGGAGACAGGGATTGGGTCCTACAATGAGCAGTTCTTC.